These 9 T cell receptor beta chains originate from one sample sequenced in a study of early T cells in non-severe SARS-CoV-2 infection. TCRdb ran MiXCR on the 5' RACE reads and lists one entry per CDR3 protein. The sample has 100,000 to 150,000 distinct CDR3 sequences; more than 13% are singletons. Sequencing input: whole blood. These TCRs come from an adult who was a healthcare worker with PCR-confirmed SARS-CoV-2 infection or an uninfected control (not recorded which).

J is TRBJ2-4 and V is TRBV20-1; the D gene is possibly TRBD2 (6 bases). V lost 6 bases to trimming and J lost 2 bases, with 14 bases between them. The CDR3 is made up of 14 amino acids. CDR1 DFQATT and CDR2 SNEGSKA come from the germline V gene (reference sequence). The CDR3 here is CSAQFGGPKNIQYF. Here the CDR3 DNA reads TGCAGTGCCCAGTTCGGGGGACCCAAAAACATTCAGTACTTC.

The chain combines TRBV18 with TRBJ2-6; no definite D call. Germline CDR1 reads KGHSH; CDR2 reads LQKENI. V lost 0 bases, J lost 0 bases, and 3 bases lay in between. This CDR3 is 15 amino acids long. The CDR3, as DNA: TGTGCCAGCTCACCACCCCTCTCTGGGGCCAACGTCCTGACTTTC. Translated: CASSPPLSGANVLTF.

This chain links TRBV3-1 with TRBJ2-1; 9 positions agree with TRBD2. The germline CDR1 and CDR2 sequences are LGHDT and YNNKEL (reference sequence). J lost 6 bases, V lost 1 base, and 4 bases had no gene match. The CDR3 contains 15 residues. The CDR3 reads CASSQGGGAINEQFF. The CDR3 region has the DNA TGTGCCAGCAGCCAAGGCGGGGGGGCGATCAATGAGCAGTTCTTC.

This clonotype was observed at least ten times. The CDR3, as DNA: TGTGCCAGCAGCTTCCGGGACAGGGCAAGTGGGGCCAACGTCCTGACTTTC. Translated: CASSFRDRASGANVLTF. This chain joins TRBV7-9 and TRBJ2-6, with 9 nucleotides matching TRBD1. Germline CDR1 and CDR2: SEHNR and FQNEAQ (reference sequence). This CDR3 contains 17 residues. V was clipped by 3 bases and J by 3 bases; unmatched bases: 6.

This clonotype was found many times. The chain couples TRBV20-1 to TRBJ2-3; 8 bases are shared with TRBD1. The CDR3 length is 15 residues. The J segment lost 6 bases and the V segment lost 5 bases, leaving 13 bases of the junction unmatched. Germline V gives CDR1 DFQATT, CDR2 SNEGSKA (reference sequence). The CDR3 nucleotides are TGCAGTGCTCCTCATAATGGACAGGGCTTGGATACGCAGTATTTT. As protein: CSAPHNGQGLDTQYF.

This rearrangement joins TRBV21-1 to TRBJ1-6; TRBD1, as called in the table, went unchecked against the DNA. TRBV21-1 is a pseudogene. This CDR3 is 17 amino acids long. The CDR3 here is CASSKARQGAINSPLHF. CDR3 in DNA: TGTGCCAGCAGCAAAGCCAGACAGGGGGCGATTAATTCACCCCTCCACTTT.

This clonotype was seen more than once but under ten times. The rearrangement joins TRBV6-1 to TRBJ2-3; D uncertain. V was cut by 2 bases and J by 0 bases, with 6 bases left in between. There are 14 residues in the CDR3. The germline V gene encodes CDR1 MNHNS and CDR2 SASEGT. The CDR3 DNA sequence: TGTGCCAGCAGTGAACATAGCAGCACAGATACGCAGTATTTT. This translates into CASSEHSSTDTQYF.

The chain is built from TRBV4-1 and TRBJ1-3; 9 bases align to TRBD1. Trimming removed 2 bases from V and 1 base from J; junction bases left unmatched: 3. CDR1 is MGHRA, CDR2 YSYEKL, per germline. The CDR3 is made up of 16 amino acids. The CDR3 spells CASSQTGTGSGNTIYF. The CDR3 bases are TGCGCCAGCAGCCAAACCGGGACAGGGTCTGGAAACACCATATATTTT.

The chain carries TRBV7-2 and TRBJ2-3; D is unresolved. V dropped 3 bases and J dropped 2 bases, with 9 bases sitting between them. The CDR3 is made up of 14 amino acids. CDR1 SGHTA and CDR2 FQGNSA come from the germline V gene. The CDR3, as DNA: TGTGCCAGCAGCTTCCTCGCCACCACAGATACGCAGTATTTT. Its protein product is CASSFLATTDTQYF.